The 30 T cell receptor beta chains reported below all come from one sample, sequenced in a study of shared clonotypes between healthy human individuals. The data were produced by immunoSEQ multiplex PCR, yet TCRdb's version contains in-frame clones alone and is incomplete. The data contain approximately 1,500,000 clones, roughly 97% of them seen just once; the ten biggest clones take up more than 0.9%. Sequences were obtained from naive CD4+ T cells sorted from blood. Subset of the sample: CD45RA+ positively selected. The receptors were gathered from a man younger than 40 in good health.

The genes are TRBV27 and TRBJ2-3, with 16 positions matching TRBD2. V was clipped by 2 bases and J by 4 bases; unmatched bases: 12. The CDR3 loop spans 20 amino acids. CDR1 and CDR2 (germline): MNHEY, SMNVEV (reference sequence). CDR3 coding DNA: TGTGCCAGCAGTTTACGAAAACCGGGACTAGCGGGAGGGCCACCAGATACGCAGTATTTT. Translation: CASSLRKPGLAGGPPDTQYF.

The chain combines TRBV15 with TRBJ2-7; 7 positions agree with TRBD2. The V segment lost 1 base and the J segment 1 base; nucleotides outside the gene matches: 10. The CDR3 is made up of 17 amino acids. Looked up from germline, CDR1 is LNHNV and CDR2 is YYDKDF (reference sequence). The CDR3, as DNA: TGTGCCACCAGCAGAGCCCCTATACTAGCGCCGTCCTACGAGCAGTACTTC. It translates to CATSRAPILAPSYEQYF.

The chain carries TRBV7-2 and TRBJ1-1; unclear D gene. Germline V CDR1 and CDR2: SGHTA, FQGNSA. V lost 4 bases and J 3 bases, leaving 9 bases between the germline ends. The length of the CDR3 is 13 residues. As DNA, the CDR3 is TGTGCCAGCAGCTCCCGGGTCGACACTGAAGCTTTCTTT. It encodes CASSSRVDTEAFF.

With respect to this clone: The same CDR3 arises from other DNA sequences in this sample as well. The chain joins TRBV5-1 to TRBJ2-7; no clear D gene. The CDR3 is 14 residues long. Germline values: CDR1 SGHRS, CDR2 YFSETQ. With 0 bases removed from V and 0 bases from J, the gap between germline ends came to 7 bases. The chain's CDR3 is CASSLDPSSYEQYF. CDR3 DNA sequence: TGCGCCAGCAGCTTGGACCCTAGCTCCTACGAGCAGTACTTC.

The chain has TRBV5-1 and TRBJ2-3; 8 nucleotides agree with TRBD2. This CDR3 region has 15 residues. After removal of 3 bases from V and 4 bases from J, the junction contained 7 bases not matched to a gene. From germline, CDR1 is SGHRS and CDR2 YFSETQ. The chain's CDR3 is CASSSLAGRADTQYF. CDR3 nucleotide sequence: TGCGCCAGCAGCTCGTTAGCGGGGAGGGCAGATACGCAGTATTTT.

V gene TRBV11-2 combines with J gene TRBJ2-5; a weak D match, TRBD1 (5 bases). Deletions cut 8 bases from V and 5 bases from J, with 15 bases between. In germline, CDR1 is SGHAT, CDR2 FQNNGV. The CDR3 sequence is 13 residues long. The chain's CDR3 is CASARGIGETQYF. CDR3 nucleotides: TGTGCCAGCGCAAGGGGTATTGGTGAGACCCAGTACTTC.

CDR3 nucleotide sequence: TGTGCCAGCAGCTTAGTTCGTGCTAGCGGGAGCGGATACAATGAGCAGTTCTTC. Translating it yields CASSLVRASGSGYNEQFF. The rearrangement links TRBV11-2 to TRBJ2-1, with 10 bases lining up with TRBD2. Germline V gene lookup returns CDR1 SGHAT and CDR2 FQNNGV. J gave up 4 bases and V 1 base, and 10 bases lay outside the gene matches. The CDR3 loop spans 18 amino acids. The entire variable domain, with the rest obtained from reference TRBV11-2 and TRBJ2-1, is as follows: EAGVAQSPRYKIIEKRQSVAFWCNPISGHATLYWYQQILGQGPKLLIQFQNNGVVDDSQLPKDRFSAERLKGVDSTLKIQPAKLEDSAVYLCASSLVRASGSGYNEQFFGPGTRLTVL.

The chain couples TRBV27 to TRBJ2-2; unclear D gene. V was pared by 3 bases and J by 4 bases, with 9 bases between. Germline CDR1 MNHEY, CDR2 SMNVEV (reference sequence). The CDR3 contains 14 residues. CDR3 nucleotides: TGTGCCAGCAGTTTTTTACAGAGCACCGGGGAGCTGTTTTTT. This sequence encodes CASSFLQSTGELFF.

This rearrangement joins TRBV5-1 to TRBJ2-3, with 11 nucleotides matching TRBD2. This CDR3 is 17 amino acids long. Looked up from germline, CDR1 is SGHRS and CDR2 is YFSETQ. With V trimmed by 0 bases and J by 4 bases, 7 bases remained unmatched. CDR3 nucleotide sequence: TGCGCCAGCAGCTTGGGACGTAGCGGGAGGGCGCCAGATACGCAGTATTTT. Its translation: CASSLGRSGRAPDTQYF.

The chain links TRBV18 to TRBJ2-5; TRBD2 matches 9 bases. CDR1 and CDR2 (germline): KGHSH, LQKENI. The V gene end was trimmed by 4 bases and the J gene end by 0 bases; junction bases not matched to a gene: 12. The CDR3 covers 18 residues. The DNA for the CDR3 is TGTGCCAGCTCACAACGGACTCAGGCTAGCGGGAACCAAGAGACCCAGTACTTC. Amino acids: CASSQRTQASGNQETQYF.

As to this clone: The sample holds other DNA sequences that translate to the same CDR3. V and J are TRBV28 and TRBJ2-7; D call uncertain. The CDR3 contains 11 residues. The ends were cut back, 2 bases at V and 3 bases at J, with 2 bases in the middle. In germline, CDR1 is MDHEN, CDR2 SYDVKM. The CDR3 sequence is CASSLGYEQYF. CDR3 in DNA: TGTGCCAGCAGTTTAGGCTACGAGCAGTACTTC.

The chain employs TRBV27 and TRBJ2-3, with D uncertain. CDR3 length: 13 residues. Germline V gene lookup returns CDR1 MNHEY and CDR2 SMNVEV (reference sequence). V was cut by 2 bases and J by 4 bases, with 7 bases left in between. The CDR3 nucleotides read TGTGCCAGCAGTTTAAATCTCCCAGATACGCAGTATTTT. Its protein is CASSLNLPDTQYF.

The rearrangement uses TRBV6-5 and TRBJ1-5; D not certain. There are 13 residues in the CDR3. V lost 5 bases and J 7 bases, leaving 12 bases between the germline ends. From germline, CDR1 is MNHEY and CDR2 SVGAGI. For the CDR3, the DNA is TGTGCCAGCAGTCGCGTGAAATCGCAGCCCCAGCATTTT. Translating it yields CASSRVKSQPQHF.

A word on this clone: Other DNA sequences in this specimen translate into the identical CDR3. The chain links TRBV9 to TRBJ1-1; D remains ambiguous. Between the trimmed V and J ends, which lost 1 base and 1 base, there was a span of 8 bases. Germline V lookup: CDR1 SGDLS, CDR2 YYNGEE. The CDR3 is 14 amino acids. CDR3 residues: CASSVNKGNTEAFF. The CDR3 nucleotides are TGTGCCAGCAGCGTAAACAAGGGGAACACTGAAGCTTTCTTT.

The V and J genes are TRBV28 and TRBJ1-3; no definite D call. The germline V gene encodes CDR1 MDHEN and CDR2 SYDVKM. The V gene lost 5 bases and the J gene lost 4 bases, with 15 bases spanning the gap. The CDR3 length is 15 residues. The DNA of the CDR3 is TGTGCCAGCAGTCCCGCCGGCCAGTTCGGAAACACCATATATTTT. Its protein is CASSPAGQFGNTIYF.

This chain joins TRBV14 and TRBJ1-4; 8 nucleotides align to TRBD1. This CDR3 region has 16 residues. Unmatched junction bases numbered 10, after V lost 4 bases and J lost 6 bases. Per germline, CDR1 SGHDN and CDR2 FVKESK. The CDR3: CASSRGGGQGDEKLFF. CDR3 nucleotides: TGTGCCAGCAGCCGTGGTGGAGGACAGGGAGATGAAAAACTGTTTTTT.

Here the CDR3 DNA reads TGTGCCAGCTCACCTGGTTTGGATGACAAACTAGAGCAGTTCTTC. The encoded protein is CASSPGLDDKLEQFF. V gene TRBV18 combines with J gene TRBJ2-1; no reliable D call. Germline CDR1 is KGHSH and CDR2 is LQKENI. The ends were cut back, 3 bases at V and 10 bases at J, with 19 bases in the middle. The CDR3 runs 15 residues. Together with reference TRBV18 and TRBJ2-1, the CDR3 gives the full variable domain: NAGVMQNPRHLVRRRGQEARLRCSPMKGHSHVYWYRQLPEEGLKFMVYLQKENIIDESGMPKERFSAEFPKEGPSILRIQQVVRGDSAAYFCASSPGLDDKLEQFFGPGTRLTVL.

The J gene is TRBJ2-3, the V gene TRBV2, with a weak D call TRBD2 (5 bases). The CDR3 is 17 residues long. Germline CDR1 is SNHLY and CDR2 is FYNNEI. Trimming pared 8 bases from V and 0 bases from J, leaving 21 bases between. The CDR3 DNA reads as TGTGCCAGCGAAACGGGTCGGCGGAGGTTAAGCACAGATACGCAGTATTTT. Protein: CASETGRRRLSTDTQYF.

This chain connects TRBV6-1 to TRBJ2-1; no clear D gene. Trimming left V 4 bases short and J 2 bases short, with 6 bases between. CDR1 and CDR2 from the germline V gene are MNHNS and SASEGT. CDR3 length: 13 amino acids. The CDR3 here is CASSGETYNEQFF. CDR3 nucleotide sequence: TGTGCCAGCAGTGGGGAAACCTACAATGAGCAGTTCTTC.

The V call is TRBV5-1, the J call TRBJ2-3, with D perhaps TRBD2 (6 bases). Trimming took off 7 bases at V and 0 bases at J, with 12 bases between the two ends. Per germline, CDR1 SGHRS and CDR2 YFSETQ. This CDR3 contains 14 residues. CDR3: CASGSAGSTDTQYF. DNA of the CDR3: TGCGCCAGCGGGTCGGCGGGAAGCACAGATACGCAGTATTTT.

The chain is built from TRBV25-1 and TRBJ2-2; possible D gene TRBD1, 5 bases. Germline-derived CDR1 and CDR2 are MGHDK and SYGVNS. CDR3 size: 15 residues. V gave up 1 base and J gave up 6 bases, with 12 bases separating them. The CDR3 DNA follows: TGTGCCAGCAGTGAATTAGGGCTAGGGGCCGGGGAGCTGTTTTTT. It encodes CASSELGLGAGELFF.

This clone was seen only a few times. V and J are TRBV7-9 and TRBJ1-2; no definite D call. The V gene lost 0 bases and the J gene lost 8 bases, with 7 bases spanning the gap. The CDR3 sequence is 12 residues long. The germline V gene has CDR1 SEHNR and CDR2 FQNEAQ (reference sequence). CDR3 in DNA: TGTGCCAGCAGCTTAGCACACCCAGGCTACACCTTC. Encoded protein: CASSLAHPGYTF.

The chain couples TRBV18 to TRBJ2-1; D perhaps matches TRBD1 (6 bases). The germline gives CDR1 KGHSH, CDR2 LQKENI. Trimming removed 0 bases from V and 10 bases from J, with 10 bases in between. This CDR3 is 13 amino acids long. The CDR3 sequence: CASSPPTGLEQFF. The CDR3 DNA reads as TGTGCCAGCTCACCACCAACAGGGTTGGAGCAGTTCTTC. The variable domain in full, with the rest retrieved from reference TRBV18 and TRBJ2-1, is NAGVMQNPRHLVRRRGQEARLRCSPMKGHSHVYWYRQLPEEGLKFMVYLQKENIIDESGMPKERFSAEFPKEGPSILRIQQVVRGDSAAYFCASSPPTGLEQFFGPGTRLTVL.

J is TRBJ2-1 and V is TRBV27; the D gene could be TRBD1 or TRBD2 (7 bases each). The germline gives CDR1 MNHEY, CDR2 SMNVEV (reference sequence). This CDR3 region has 17 residues. Here the CDR3 reads CRPPLNGDSRGENEQFF. In DNA, the CDR3 is TGTCGACCACCCCTCAACGGGGACAGCCGGGGGGAAAATGAGCAGTTCTTC.

This clone was seen just once. The rearrangement uses TRBV4-2 and TRBJ2-3, with a possible D match to TRBD2 (6 bases). This CDR3 has 14 amino acids. The V gene's germline CDR1 is LGHNA and CDR2 YNFKEQ. Trimming removed 2 bases from V and 3 bases from J, with 9 bases in between. CDR3 bases: TGTGCCAGCAGCCAAACTAGCAGGACAGATACGCAGTATTTT. It codes for CASSQTSRTDTQYF.

With respect to this clone: This sample includes further DNA sequences coding for the same CDR3. V is TRBV28 and J is TRBJ2-7; D unresolved. With 3 bases removed from V and 3 bases from J, the gap between germline ends came to 6 bases. The CDR3 runs to 12 residues. CDR1 and CDR2 from the germline V gene are MDHEN and SYDVKM. CDR3 sequence reads: CASSLTFYEQYF. The DNA of the CDR3 is TGTGCCAGCAGTTTGACTTTCTACGAGCAGTACTTC.

J is TRBJ2-5 and V is TRBV30; D is uncertain. With 4 bases removed from V and 2 bases from J, the gap between germline ends came to 20 bases. The germline V gene has CDR1 GTSNPN and CDR2 SVGIG (reference sequence). The CDR3 is 16 residues long. In DNA form, the CDR3 reads TGTGCCTGGACAGGCCTGTCCACTATTTTACAAGAGACCCAGTACTTC. Residues: CAWTGLSTILQETQYF.

The chain uses TRBV5-4 and TRBJ2-3; 8 nucleotides align to TRBD2. The CDR3 loop spans 14 amino acids. The germline CDR1 and CDR2 sequences are SGHNT and YYREEE (reference sequence). The V and J ends lost 5 bases and 6 bases, in that order; junction bases with no gene match: 8. The CDR3 DNA reads TGTGCCAGCAGAAAGCGGGAGAAGTCGGATACGCAGTATTTT. Its translation is CASRKREKSDTQYF.

Of note for this clone: In the same sample, other DNA sequences code for this CDR3. The genes are TRBV18 and TRBJ1-5; D is unresolved. The V gene lost 2 bases and the J gene lost 2 bases, with 7 bases spanning the gap. The CDR3 loop spans 14 amino acids. The germline V gene encodes CDR1 KGHSH and CDR2 LQKENI. CDR3 coding DNA: TGTGCCAGCTCACCATCCCGGGGCAATCAGCCCCAGCATTTT. It codes for CASSPSRGNQPQHF.

In regard to this clone: This sample includes further DNA sequences coding for the same CDR3. The chain has TRBV5-6 and TRBJ2-1; 11 nucleotides align to TRBD2. The CDR3 covers 15 residues. The V and J ends lost 4 bases and 5 bases, in that order; junction bases with no gene match: 5. Germline CDR1 is SGHDT and CDR2 is YYEEEE. The CDR3 loop reads CASSLAGGPNNEQFF. CDR3 DNA: TGTGCCAGCAGCCTAGCGGGAGGACCTAACAATGAGCAGTTCTTC.